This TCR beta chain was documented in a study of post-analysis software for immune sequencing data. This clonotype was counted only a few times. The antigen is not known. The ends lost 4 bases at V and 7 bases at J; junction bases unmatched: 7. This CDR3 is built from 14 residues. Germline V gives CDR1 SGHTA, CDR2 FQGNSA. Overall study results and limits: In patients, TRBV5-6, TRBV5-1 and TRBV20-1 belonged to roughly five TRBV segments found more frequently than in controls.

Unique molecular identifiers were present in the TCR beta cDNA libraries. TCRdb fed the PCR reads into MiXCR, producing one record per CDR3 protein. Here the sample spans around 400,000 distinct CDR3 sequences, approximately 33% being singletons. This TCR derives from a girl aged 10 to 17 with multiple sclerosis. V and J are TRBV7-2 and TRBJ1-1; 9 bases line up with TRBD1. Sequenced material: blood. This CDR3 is CASSSQGAGSEAFF. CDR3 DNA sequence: TGTGCCAGCAGCTCACAGGGGGCCGGGAGTGAAGCTTTCTTT.